This TCR beta chain was documented in a study of blood T cell repertoires in COVID-19. Study overall: COVID-19 samples from acute and convalescent phases originated in the United States, Italy and Spain. T cells, B-cell-depleted T cells, or PBMCs supplied cDNA or gDNA.

This CDR3 comprises 13 residues. The germline V gene encodes CDR1 MNHEY and CDR2 SMNVEV (reference sequence). Trimming cost V 6 bases and J 3 bases, with 12 bases left between them. This clone was picked up one time. Original analysis: Amplification from reference gene primers served as the basis for estimated nucleated cell counts. TCRdb's copy holds only in-frame clones and misses some; the assay was immunoSEQ multiplex PCR. V and J calls and clone size come straight from that table; D and trimming were deduced from the DNA. The sample holds over 100,000 clones, under 90% seen once. The TCR originated in a woman in her fifties or sixties with acute or convalescent COVID-19. The sequenced sample was peripheral blood. The chain employs TRBV27 and TRBJ2-7; D is undetermined. Here the CDR3 reads CASSRNYGYEQYF. CDR3 DNA: TGTGCCAGCAGCCGCAACTATGGCTACGAGCAGTACTTC.